This T cell receptor (beta chain) was observed in a study of T cell responses to AZD1222 COVID-19 vaccine (dated by TCRdb to the early 2020s). Background on the whole study: A total of just over 230 trial participants underwent TCR sequencing, of whom about 200 had received two doses of AZD1222 and 26 had received two doses of the MenACWY control vaccine. Enrollment into the trials was organized by age into subgroups of 18-55, 56-69 and 70-plus years, and those subgroups contained roughly 160, 29 and 62 TCR-sequenced participants, respectively. Paper-wide results and their limitations: Reportedly, almost half of the unique spike-specific TCRs recognized epitopes lying outside the regions that are mutated in the B.1.351 and B.1.1.7 variants. Only a handful of AZD1222 recipients were SARS-CoV-2 seropositive at baseline, limiting conclusions about previously exposed vaccinees. Participants were mostly white British, with more females than males. The authors suggested clonal diversity may have been underestimated. No day 14 peak-response samples were available, so repertoires were characterized only after the peak T cell response. The 56-69-year group was small, and its depth increase did not reach significance, likely because of low power. Vaccine-associated CD4 TCRs spanned the whole spike protein, with dominant responses in regions 160-218 and 743-854. After two AZD1222 doses, both the breadth and the depth of spike-specific TCRs were significantly higher than at day 0 and than in MenACWY recipients.

Via the germline V gene (reference sequence), CDR1 is LNHDA and CDR2 SQIVND. The V end loses 5 bases and the J end loses 8 bases, and a stretch of 15 bases separates them. The CDR3 measures 13 amino acids from cysteine to phenylalanine. Of all the DNA, just the CDR3 is kept, 39 bases in frame from base 1. The CDR3 regions of human TCRbeta chains were analyzed by immunosequencing. Per the original workflow: TCRs in the repertoires were compared against a reference library of SARS-CoV-2-specific TCRs that had been generated with the MIRA antigen-specificity platform. Breadth meant the fraction of unique TCRs that were SARS-CoV-2-associated, whereas depth meant the fraction of total T cells that were SARS-CoV-2-associated. Each spike-specific TCR was assigned to its reactive spike region and to a CD4 or CD8 class using the MIRA data. Log10-transformed breadth and depth values were compared by one-way ANOVA with Sidak's multiple comparisons tests. Sourced from immuneACCESS, this table was stored by TCRdb with only in-frame sequences that have V and J called. A share of the clones is absent; for the studies checked, an unresolved V gene accounts for under half, and the remainder has no known explanation. D and trimming were read from the DNA, whereas the V and J calls and clone size are those reported in that table. Recorded for this sample are some 280,000 clones; almost 95% of them occurred a single time. The ten largest clones capture around 0.57% of the sample.

About this clone: What antigen it recognizes has not been identified. Base quality data are lacking; no much larger clone is found one base away.

Reading the label with the study, this specimen's time point is: about 28 days (+/-7) after the second vaccine dose. Because spike-specific TCR depth and breadth did not differ between the two schedules, AZD1222 recipients who got a second dose at roughly 4 weeks were pooled with those who got a second dose at roughly 12 weeks. The vaccinee samples were drawn from two UK trials, COV001 and COV002, one of which was a single-blind randomized controlled phase 2/3 trial testing AZD1222 (ChAdOx1 nCoV-19) in healthy adults. For TCRbeta chain sequencing, PBMC samples were collected from trial participants at day 0 and at day 28 after the second dose.

This clonotype was sampled from an adult who received the AZD1222 COVID-19 vaccine. This sample comprised peripheral blood, obtained 28 days after the second AZD1222 dose. The sequence is built from TRBV19 and TRBJ1-2; no D gene can be assigned with confidence. For the CDR3, the sequence is CASSPSTQTGYTF. The DNA sequence reads TGTGCCAGTAGTCCTTCGACTCAAACCGGCTACACCTTC. With all but the CDR3 taken from the reference TRBV19 and TRBJ1-2 genes, the full variable domain is: DGGITQSPKYLFRKEGQNVTLSCEQNLNHDAMYWYRQDPGQGLRLIYYSQIVNDFQKGDIAEGYSVSREKKESFPLTVTSAQKNPTAFYLCASSPSTQTGYTFGSGTRLTVV.